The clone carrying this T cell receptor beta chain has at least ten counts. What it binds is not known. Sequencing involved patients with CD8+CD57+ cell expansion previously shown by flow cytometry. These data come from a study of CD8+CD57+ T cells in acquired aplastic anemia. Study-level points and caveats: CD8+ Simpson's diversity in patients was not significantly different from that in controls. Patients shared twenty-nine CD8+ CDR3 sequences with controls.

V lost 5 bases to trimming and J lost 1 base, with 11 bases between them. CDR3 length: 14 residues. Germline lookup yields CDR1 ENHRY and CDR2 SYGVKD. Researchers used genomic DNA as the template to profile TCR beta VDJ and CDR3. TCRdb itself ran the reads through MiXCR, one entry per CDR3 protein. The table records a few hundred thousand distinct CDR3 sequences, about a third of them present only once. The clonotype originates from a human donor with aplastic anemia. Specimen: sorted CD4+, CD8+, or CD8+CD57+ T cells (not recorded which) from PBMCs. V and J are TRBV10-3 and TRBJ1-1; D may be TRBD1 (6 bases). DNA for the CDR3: TGTGCCATCAGTACGGACAGCGGGAACACTGAAGCTTTCTTT. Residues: CAISTDSGNTEAFF.